Given below is one TCR beta chain in context. Use of 60 Vbeta and 13 Jbeta primers characterized the PCR. The repertoire was sequenced with immunoSEQ multiplex PCR; TCRdb's copy has only in-frame clones and lacks some. The data contain some 130,000 clones, roughly 82% of them singletons. These data are taken from a study of cytomegalovirus exposure and HLA in healthy donors. Looking at the study overall: Unique TCRs from HLA-typed donors, 80 million to 90 million of them, were held in an early data release.

The sequenced material came from PBMCs. The TCR was taken from a male donor in good health and CMV-seropositive.

CDR3 nucleotides: TGTGCCAGCAGCGTACTCCAGGGAACCCTCTCTGGGGCCAACGTCCTGACTTTC. Amino acid sequence: CASSVLQGTLSGANVLTF. This rearrangement joins TRBV7-2 to TRBJ2-6, with a possible D match to TRBD1 (5 bases). CDR1 SGHTA and CDR2 FQGNSA come from the germline V gene. The CDR3 contains 18 residues. Trimming removed 5 bases from V and 0 bases from J, with 17 bases in between.